This is a list of T cell receptor beta chains from one sample in a study of shared clonotypes between healthy human individuals. Sequenced by immunoSEQ multiplex PCR; TCRdb stores in-frame clones only, minus some. The repertoire consists of around 2.5 million clones, with 80% to 95% occurring once and the leading ten covering about 0.39%. The source material was naive CD4+ T cells from PBMCs. The receptors shown here come from a man aged 18-30 years in good health. Some clones in this sample may be carry-over from other donors' samples. Both conserved end residues are part of each CDR3. D genes are given only for firm matches. Clone size is shown for a subset of rows, as once, few, many or a class of expanded clone.

V: TRBV19
J: TRBJ1-2
size: -
D: -
CDR3: CASSRSTSYGYTF

V: TRBV4-1
J: TRBJ1-5
size: -
D: -
CDR3: CASSQGGGLYNQPQHF

V: TRBV7-9
J: TRBJ1-1
size: -
D: -
CDR3: CASSLSRATEAFF

V: TRBV19
J: TRBJ1-1
size: -
D: -
CDR3: CASSIDLRQAEAFF

V: TRBV28
J: TRBJ2-7
size: -
D: -
CDR3: CASGNNYEQYF

V: TRBV7-3
J: TRBJ1-1
size: -
D: TRBD1
CDR3: CASSSGTGETEAFF

V: TRBV29-1
J: TRBJ2-3
size: -
D: TRBD2
CDR3: CSVLLAGEPTDTQYF

V: TRBV7-2
J: TRBJ1-1
size: -
D: -
CDR3: CASSFQGHTEAFF

V: TRBV27
J: TRBJ2-3
size: -
D: -
CDR3: CASSRGRFTSTDTQYF

V: TRBV5-1
J: TRBJ2-7
size: once
D: TRBD1
CDR3: CASSTGTVQALYEQYF

V: TRBV7-9
J: TRBJ1-5
size: -
D: -
CDR3: CASNIIGGGQPQHF

V: TRBV19
J: TRBJ2-7
size: -
D: TRBD2
CDR3: CASSRSSSGRWNEQYF

V: TRBV9
J: TRBJ2-1
size: -
D: -
CDR3: CASSPDLAPYNEQFF

V: TRBV2
J: TRBJ1-5
size: -
D: -
CDR3: CASSQQMSNQPQHF

V: TRBV5-1
J: TRBJ2-1
size: -
D: -
CDR3: CASSLITGRYNEQFF

V: TRBV28
J: TRBJ2-7
size: -
D: TRBD2
CDR3: CASLGGGSSYEQYF

V: TRBV5-1
J: TRBJ1-3
size: -
D: TRBD1
CDR3: CASSITGAGNTIYF

V: TRBV28
J: TRBJ1-4
size: -
D: TRBD1
CDR3: CASSWGQGNEKLFF

V: TRBV15
J: TRBJ2-1
size: -
D: -
CDR3: CATSRDLAAYNEQFF

V: TRBV14
J: TRBJ2-1
size: -
D: -
CDR3: CASSQELIYNEQFF

V: TRBV4-1
J: TRBJ1-2
size: once
D: -
CDR3: CASSQEWIGTPYGYTF

V: TRBV5-1
J: TRBJ1-3
size: -
D: -
CDR3: CASSPFQGTGNTIYF

V: TRBV19
J: TRBJ2-3
size: -
D: TRBD2
CDR3: CASRRTSVADTQYF

V: TRBV5-5
J: TRBJ2-1
size: -
D: -
CDR3: CASSLARPENEQFF

V: TRBV18
J: TRBJ1-3
size: -
D: -
CDR3: CASSPGLRSGNTIYF

V: TRBV5-4
J: TRBJ1-4
size: -
D: -
CDR3: CASSLGVGTPGKLFF

V: TRBV6-1
J: TRBJ1-4
size: -
D: -
CDR3: CASSSREGIGEKLFF

V: TRBV28
J: TRBJ2-1
size: -
D: TRBD2
CDR3: CASSLAGVQYNEQFF

V: TRBV28
J: TRBJ2-7
size: -
D: -
CDR3: CASTIGTVHSSYEQYF

V: TRBV6-4
J: TRBJ2-1
size: -
D: -
CDR3: CASSDSREGKQFF

V: TRBV9
J: TRBJ2-5
size: -
D: TRBD1
CDR3: CASSPGTGLVETQYF

V: TRBV7-6
J: TRBJ1-3
size: -
D: -
CDR3: CASSASGRTSGNTIYF

V: TRBV28
J: TRBJ2-3
size: -
D: -
CDR3: CASSTKEGSKTDTQYF

V: TRBV2
J: TRBJ2-7
size: -
D: TRBD1
CDR3: CASGEDRDAYEQYF

V: TRBV28
J: TRBJ2-1
size: -
D: -
CDR3: CASARGGLVNEQFF